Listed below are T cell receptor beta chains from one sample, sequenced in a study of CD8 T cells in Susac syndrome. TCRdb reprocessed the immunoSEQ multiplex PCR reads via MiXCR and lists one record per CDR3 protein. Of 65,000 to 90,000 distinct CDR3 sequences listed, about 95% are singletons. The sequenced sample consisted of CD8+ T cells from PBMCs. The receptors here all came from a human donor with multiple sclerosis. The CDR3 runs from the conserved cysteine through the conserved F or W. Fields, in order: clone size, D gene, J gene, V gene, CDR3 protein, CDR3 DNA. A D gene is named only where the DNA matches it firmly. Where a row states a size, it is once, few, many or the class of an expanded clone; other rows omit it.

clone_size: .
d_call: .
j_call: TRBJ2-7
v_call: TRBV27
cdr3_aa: CASSLANDYEQYF
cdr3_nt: TGTGCCAGCAGTTTAGCGAATGACTACGAGCAGTACTTC

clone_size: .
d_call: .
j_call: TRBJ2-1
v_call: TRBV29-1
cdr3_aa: CSVTPLVGRVDEQFF
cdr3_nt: TGCAGCGTTACGCCCCTGGTGGGCAGGGTTGATGAGCAGTTCTTC

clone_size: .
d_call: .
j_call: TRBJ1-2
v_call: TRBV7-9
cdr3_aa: CASSSTGAGYTF
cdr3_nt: TGTGCCAGCAGTTCCACTGGGGCCGGCTACACCTTC

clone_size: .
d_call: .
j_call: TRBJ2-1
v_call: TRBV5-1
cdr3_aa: CASSPDRFLDEQFF
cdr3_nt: TGCGCCAGCAGCCCGGACAGATTCCTGGATGAGCAGTTCTTC

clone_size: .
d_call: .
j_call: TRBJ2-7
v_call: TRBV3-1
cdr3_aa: CASSQDVSPYEQYF
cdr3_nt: TGTGCCAGCAGCCAAGATGTCAGTCCATACGAGCAGTACTTC

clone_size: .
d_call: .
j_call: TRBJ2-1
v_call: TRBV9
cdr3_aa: CASSASGSGPWWDNEQFF
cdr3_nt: TGTGCCAGCAGCGCCTCCGGAAGCGGGCCCTGGTGGGACAATGAGCAGTTCTTC

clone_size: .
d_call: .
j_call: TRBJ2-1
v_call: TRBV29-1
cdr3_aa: CSVVGRGLGEPSYNEQFF
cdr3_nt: TGCAGCGTTGTCGGCCGGGGCTTAGGGGAACCCTCCTACAATGAGCAGTTCTTC

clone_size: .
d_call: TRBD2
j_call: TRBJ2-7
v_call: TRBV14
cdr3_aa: CASSQVGGDTYEQYF
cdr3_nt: TGTGCCAGCAGCCAAGTCGGGGGGGATACCTACGAGCAGTACTTC

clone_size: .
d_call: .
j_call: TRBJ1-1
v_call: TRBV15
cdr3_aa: CATSRDKGSTEAFF
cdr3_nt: TGTGCCACCAGCAGAGATAAGGGGAGCACTGAAGCTTTCTTT

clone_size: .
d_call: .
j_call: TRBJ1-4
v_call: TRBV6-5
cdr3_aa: CASSYSPGPPNEKLFF
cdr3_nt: TGTGCCAGCAGTTACTCGCCCGGGCCCCCTAATGAAAAACTGTTTTTT

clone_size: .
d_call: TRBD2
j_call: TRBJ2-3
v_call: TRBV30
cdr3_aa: CAWSAGTAGGTDTQYF
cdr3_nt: TGTGCCTGGAGTGCAGGGACAGCGGGAGGGACAGATACGCAGTATTTT

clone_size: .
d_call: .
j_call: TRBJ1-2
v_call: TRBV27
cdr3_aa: CASSLTEEGFYYGYTF
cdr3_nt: TGTGCCAGCAGTTTAACAGAGGAAGGGTTTTACTATGGCTACACCTTC

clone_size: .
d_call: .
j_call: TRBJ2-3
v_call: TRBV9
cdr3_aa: CASSVNGASTDTQYF
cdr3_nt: TGTGCCAGCAGCGTCAATGGTGCTAGCACAGATACGCAGTATTTT

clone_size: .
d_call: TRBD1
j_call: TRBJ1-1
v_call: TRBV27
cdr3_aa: CASSIRDRVMNTEAFF
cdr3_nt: TGTGCCAGCAGTATCCGGGACAGGGTGATGAACACTGAAGCTTTCTTT

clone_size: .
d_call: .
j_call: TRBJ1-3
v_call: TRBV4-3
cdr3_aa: CASSPGAVSGNTIYF
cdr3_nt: TGCGCCAGCAGCCCCGGGGCTGTTTCTGGAAACACCATATATTTT

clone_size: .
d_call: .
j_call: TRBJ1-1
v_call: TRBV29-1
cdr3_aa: CSVEVPALGNTEAFF
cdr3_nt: TGCAGCGTTGAAGTCCCCGCACTAGGGAACACTGAAGCTTTCTTT

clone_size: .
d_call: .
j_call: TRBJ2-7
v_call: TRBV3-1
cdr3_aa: CASSQPGSGSYEQYF
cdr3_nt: TGTGCCAGCAGCCAACCAGGGAGTGGATCCTACGAGCAGTACTTC

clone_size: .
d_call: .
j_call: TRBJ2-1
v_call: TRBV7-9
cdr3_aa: CASSPRGGLAYNEQFF
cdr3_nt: TGTGCCAGCAGCCCTAGGGGGGGGCTAGCCTACAATGAGCAGTTCTTC

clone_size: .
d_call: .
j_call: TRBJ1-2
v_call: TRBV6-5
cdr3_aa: CASSYRGDGYTF
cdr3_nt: TGTGCCAGCAGCTACCGCGGAGATGGCTACACCTTC

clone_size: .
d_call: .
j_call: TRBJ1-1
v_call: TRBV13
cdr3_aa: CASLTGNTEAFF
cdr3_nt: TGTGCCAGCCTGACGGGGAACACTGAAGCTTTCTTT

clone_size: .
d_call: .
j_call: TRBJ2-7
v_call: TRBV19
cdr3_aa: CASSFADSEYYEQYF
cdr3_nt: TGTGCCAGTAGTTTCGCGGATTCCGAATACTACGAGCAGTACTTC

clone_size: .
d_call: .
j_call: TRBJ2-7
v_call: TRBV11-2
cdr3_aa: CASSLGSAGYEQYF
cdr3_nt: TGTGCCAGCAGCTTAGGTTCGGCAGGGTACGAGCAGTACTTC

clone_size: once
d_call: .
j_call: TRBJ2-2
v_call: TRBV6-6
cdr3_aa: CASCSGTGELFF
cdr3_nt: TGTGCCAGTTGCAGCGGAACCGGGGAGCTGTTTTTT

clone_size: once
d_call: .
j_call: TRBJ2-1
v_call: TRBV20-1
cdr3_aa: CSARPRDRPVGEQFF
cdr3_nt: TGCAGTGCTAGACCCCGGGACCGCCCGGTAGGTGAGCAGTTCTTC

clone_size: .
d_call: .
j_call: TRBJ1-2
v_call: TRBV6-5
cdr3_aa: CASSIQGGSDGYTF
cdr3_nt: TGTGCCAGTTCGATCCAGGGTGGGAGCGATGGCTACACCTTC

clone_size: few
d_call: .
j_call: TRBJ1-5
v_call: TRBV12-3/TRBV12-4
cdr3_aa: CASSYYSNQPQHF
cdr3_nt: TGTGCCAGCAGTTATTATAGCAATCAGCCCCAGCATTTT

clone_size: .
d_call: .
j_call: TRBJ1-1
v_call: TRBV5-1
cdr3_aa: CASSHNQVNTEAFF
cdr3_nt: TGCGCCAGCAGCCACAATCAGGTGAACACTGAAGCTTTCTTT

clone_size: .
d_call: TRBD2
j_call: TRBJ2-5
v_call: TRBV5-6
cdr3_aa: CASSEWPGLGETQYF
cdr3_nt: TGTGCCAGCAGCGAGTGGCCGGGACTAGGGGAGACCCAGTACTTC

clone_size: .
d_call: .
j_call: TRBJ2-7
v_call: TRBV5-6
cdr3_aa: CASSFGTSNEQYF
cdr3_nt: TGTGCCAGCAGCTTCGGGACCTCGAACGAGCAGTACTTC

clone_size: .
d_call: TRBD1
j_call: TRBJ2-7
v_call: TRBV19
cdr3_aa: CASRGDRGYSTSYEQYF
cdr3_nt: TGTGCCAGCCGGGGGGACAGGGGGTATTCCACCTCCTACGAGCAGTACTTC

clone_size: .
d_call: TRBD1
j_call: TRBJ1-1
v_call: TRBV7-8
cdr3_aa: CASSLPGTVLNTEAFF
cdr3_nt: TGTGCCAGCAGCTTACCCGGGACAGTACTCAACACTGAAGCTTTCTTT

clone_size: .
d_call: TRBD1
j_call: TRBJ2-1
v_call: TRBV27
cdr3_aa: CASSLTTGGNEQFF
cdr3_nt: TGTGCCAGCAGCCTAACGACAGGGGGCAATGAGCAGTTCTTC

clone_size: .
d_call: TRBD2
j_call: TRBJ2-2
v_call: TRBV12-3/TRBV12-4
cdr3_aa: CASSTGGTTGELFF
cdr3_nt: TGTGCCAGCAGCACCGGGGGGACTACCGGGGAGCTGTTTTTT

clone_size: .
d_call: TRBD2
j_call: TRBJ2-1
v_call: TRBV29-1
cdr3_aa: CSVEGGTSSYNEQFF
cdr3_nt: TGCAGCGTTGAGGGGGGGACGAGCTCCTACAATGAGCAGTTCTTC

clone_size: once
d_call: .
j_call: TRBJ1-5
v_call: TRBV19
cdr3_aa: CASSQVPYSNQPQHF
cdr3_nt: TGTGCCAGTAGTCAGGTCCCGTATAGCAATCAGCCCCAGCATTTT

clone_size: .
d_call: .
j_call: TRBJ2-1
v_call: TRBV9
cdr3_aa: CASSPRPGPDNEQFF
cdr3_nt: TGTGCCAGCAGCCCGCGCCCCGGGCCGGACAATGAGCAGTTCTTC

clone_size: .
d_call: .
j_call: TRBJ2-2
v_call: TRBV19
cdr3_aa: CASSMVGDTGELFF
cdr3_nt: TGTGCCAGTAGTATGGTAGGGGACACCGGGGAGCTGTTTTTT

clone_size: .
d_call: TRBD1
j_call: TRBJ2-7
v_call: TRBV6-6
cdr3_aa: CASSYPGQPLHYEQYF
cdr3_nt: TGTGCCAGCAGTTACCCGGGACAGCCACTTCACTACGAGCAGTACTTC

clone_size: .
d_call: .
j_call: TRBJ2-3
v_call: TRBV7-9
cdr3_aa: CASSFPEDTQYF
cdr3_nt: TGTGCCAGCAGCTTCCCGGAAGATACGCAGTATTTT

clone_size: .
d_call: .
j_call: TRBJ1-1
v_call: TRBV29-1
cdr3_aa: CSVTPTPATEAFF
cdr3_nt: TGCAGCGTAACCCCGACACCCGCGACTGAAGCTTTCTTT

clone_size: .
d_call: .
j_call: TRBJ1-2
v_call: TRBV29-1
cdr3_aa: CSVQGAYGYTF
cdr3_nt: TGCAGCGTACAGGGAGCCTATGGCTACACCTTC

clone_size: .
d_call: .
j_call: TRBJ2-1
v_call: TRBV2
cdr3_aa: CASSELGSLSNNEQFF
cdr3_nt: TGTGCCAGCAGTGAACTCGGTAGTCTAAGTAACAATGAGCAGTTCTTC